A selection of T cell receptor beta chains follows, all from one sample in a study of response to subunit inactivated influenza vaccine. TCRdb recomputed calls from the RT-PCR reads with MiXCR, one row per CDR3 protein. The sample carries fewer than 700,000 distinct CDR3 sequences, about an eighth recorded once. Source: PBMCs from blood, taken around seven weeks after vaccination. The receptors originated from a man aged 50-59 years who received an inactivated influenza vaccine. Each CDR3 is given with its conserved first and last residue. D genes are given only for firm matches. Clone size is shown for a subset of rows, as once, few, many or a class of expanded clone.

>TRBV5-1|.|TRBJ2-5|.
CASSNLQETQYF
TGCGCCAGCAGCAACCTACAAGAGACCCAGTACTTC
>TRBV12-3/TRBV12-4|many|TRBJ2-3|.
CASCLTVRTDTQYF
TGTGCCAGCTGTCTTACGGTGAGGACAGATACGCAGTATTTT
>TRBV7-2|few|TRBJ2-3|.
CASSLAPVGGRDTQYF
TGTGCCAGCAGCTTAGCCCCTGTGGGGGGCAGAGATACGCAGTATTTT
>TRBV5-5|.|TRBJ2-5|.
CASCSWVQETQYF
TGTGCCAGTTGTAGTTGGGTGCAAGAGACCCAGTACTTC
>TRBV20-1|few|TRBJ2-2|TRBD2
CSGERGGQTGELFF
TGCAGTGGAGAGCGGGGGGGACAGACCGGGGAGCTGTTTTTT
>TRBV20-1|few|TRBJ2-7|.
CSARELLLREAYEQYF
TGCAGTGCTAGAGAACTGCTACTCAGAGAGGCCTACGAGCAGTACTTC
>TRBV12-3/TRBV12-4|.|TRBJ2-7|.
CASSPAGQPGSEQYF
TGTGCCAGCAGTCCCGCGGGACAGCCAGGTAGTGAGCAGTACTTC
>TRBV12-3/TRBV12-4|few|TRBJ2-6|TRBD1
CASSPRTGTSGANVLTF
TGTGCCAGCAGCCCCCGGACAGGCACCTCTGGGGCCAACGTCCTGACTTTC
>TRBV29-1|many|TRBJ2-7|.
CSVPGQRNLGQYF
TGCAGCGTGCCTGGACAGCGGAACCTCGGGCAGTACTTC
>TRBV7-9|few|TRBJ1-4|.
CASSLFSWSATNEKLFF
TGTGCCAGCAGCTTATTTTCGTGGAGTGCAACTAATGAAAAACTGTTTTTT
>TRBV5-1|many|TRBJ2-7|TRBD1
CASSWGTGSYEQYF
TGCGCCAGCAGCTGGGGGACAGGAAGCTACGAGCAGTACTTC
>TRBV24-1|.|TRBJ2-7|.
CATSGSSYEQYF
TGTGCCACCAGCGGCAGCTCCTACGAGCAGTACTTC
>TRBV6-1|.|TRBJ2-3|TRBD1
CASSERTGGIDTQYF
TGTGCCAGCAGTGAACGGACAGGGGGCATAGATACGCAGTATTTT
>TRBV5-1|few|TRBJ2-7|TRBD1
CASSSGQGRSYEQYF
TGCGCCAGCAGTTCTGGACAGGGCCGATCCTACGAGCAGTACTTC
>TRBV25-1|many|TRBJ1-2|TRBD1
CASSESGQARFTF
TGTGCCAGCAGTGAATCGGGACAGGCTCGTTTCACCTTC
>TRBV29-1|.|TRBJ1-1|TRBD1
CSVRGQTGADTEAFF
TGCAGCGTTCGGGGGCAAACAGGGGCGGACACTGAAGCTTTCTTT
>TRBV4-1|few|TRBJ2-7|TRBD2
CASSQGLATYEQYF
TGCGCCAGCAGCCAAGGACTAGCGACCTACGAGCAGTACTTC
>TRBV12-3/TRBV12-4|few|TRBJ2-7|TRBD1
CASSRRQGRLGEQYF
TGTGCCAGCAGCCGACGACAGGGTCGGCTGGGGGAGCAGTACTTC
>TRBV12-3/TRBV12-4|.|TRBJ2-3|TRBD2
CASSLFSGGPTDTQYF
TGTGCCAGCAGTTTATTCTCGGGGGGGCCGACAGATACGCAGTATTTT
>TRBV27|.|TRBJ2-7|.
CASSTYRGGEQYF
TGTGCCAGCAGTACTTACAGGGGAGGAGAGCAGTACTTC
>TRBV5-6|few|TRBJ2-3|.
CASSLGSIITDTQYF
TGTGCCAGCAGCTTAGGGAGCATTATCACAGATACGCAGTATTTT
>TRBV7-6|.|TRBJ1-3|.
CASKPDHRGNTIYF
TGTGCCAGCAAACCCGACCATCGGGGAAACACCATATATTTT
>TRBV20-1|few|TRBJ1-4|TRBD1
CSALRRDRQGSEKLFF
TGCAGTGCTTTACGCCGGGACAGACAGGGGAGTGAAAAACTGTTTTTT
>TRBV18|.|TRBJ2-5|.
CASSAKLQETQYF
TGTGCCAGCTCCGCCAAACTACAAGAGACCCAGTACTTC
>TRBV7-3|few|TRBJ2-5|.
CASSLGRGSGRETQYF
TGTGCCAGCAGCTTAGGGAGGGGGAGTGGTCGGGAGACCCAGTACTTC
>TRBV5-1|.|TRBJ1-2|TRBD1
CASSLDGGQAGSGGYTF
TGCGCCAGCAGCTTGGACGGAGGACAGGCGGGGAGTGGTGGCTACACCTTC
>TRBV24-1|.|TRBJ2-5|TRBD1
CATSDPQGEETQYF
TGTGCCACCAGTGATCCACAGGGGGAAGAGACCCAGTACTTC
>TRBV5-1|few|TRBJ1-3|.
CASSLWKGDLSGNTIYF
TGCGCCAGCAGCTTGTGGAAGGGGGACCTCTCTGGAAACACCATATATTTT
>TRBV7-2|many|TRBJ1-6|TRBD1
CASSLGGTGGSSPLHF
TGTGCCAGCAGCTTAGGTGGGACAGGGGGTAGTTCACCCCTCCACTTT
>TRBV29-1|few|TRBJ2-3|.
CSVEDHGTSQYF
TGCAGCGTTGAAGACCATGGGACTTCGCAGTATTTT
>TRBV12-3/TRBV12-4|few|TRBJ2-1|.
CASRETGTYYNEQFF
TGTGCCAGCAGAGAAACCGGGACTTACTACAATGAGCAGTTCTTC
>TRBV18|.|TRBJ2-3|.
CASSPSGTRADTQYF
TGTGCCAGCTCACCCTCCGGGACCAGGGCAGATACGCAGTATTTT
>TRBV7-2|few|TRBJ2-3|.
CASSPASYTGQYF
TGTGCCAGCAGCCCCGCTTCTTACACTGGGCAGTATTTT
>TRBV7-9|.|TRBJ2-1|TRBD1
CASSSRDSAYNEQFF
TGTGCCAGCAGCTCCCGGGACAGCGCCTACAATGAGCAGTTCTTC
>TRBV4-3|few|TRBJ1-1|.
CASSPGRQLTEAFF
TGCGCCAGCAGCCCAGGACGGCAGCTCACTGAAGCTTTCTTT
>TRBV6-2/TRBV6-3|.|TRBJ2-3|TRBD2
CASNRRPGLAGISTDTQYF
TGTGCCAGCAATCGTCGCCCGGGACTAGCGGGGATTAGCACAGATACGCAGTATTTT
>TRBV9|.|TRBJ2-7|.
CASSVEEFSLSYEQYF
TGTGCCAGCAGCGTAGAAGAGTTTAGCCTTTCCTACGAGCAGTACTTC
>TRBV6-1|few|TRBJ1-3|.
CASSESIPGNTIYF
TGTGCCAGCAGTGAATCTATTCCTGGAAACACCATATATTTT
>TRBV5-1|many|TRBJ2-7|TRBD2
CASSLAGPPYEQYF
TGTGCCAGCAGCCTAGCGGGGCCCCCCTACGAGCAGTACTTC
>TRBV20-1|few|TRBJ1-2|TRBD1
CSARDRDRGLYGYTF
TGCAGTGCTAGAGATCGGGACAGGGGGCTGTATGGCTACACCTTC